The 29 T cell receptor beta chains given below trace back to one sample, sequenced in a study of technical replicates of blood from a handful of donors. Profiled with immunoSEQ multiplex PCR; TCRdb holds only in-frame clones, not every one. Of about 97,000 clones listed, about 95% are singletons. Sequenced: T cells isolated from PBMCs. The source is a human donor in good health.

This chain links TRBV30 with TRBJ2-1; D call uncertain. The CDR3 covers 10 residues. The germline V gene encodes CDR1 GTSNPN and CDR2 SVGIG (reference sequence). Between the trimmed V and J ends, which lost 3 bases and 6 bases, there was a span of 3 bases. The CDR3 region is CAWSGNEQFF. The CDR3 DNA reads TGTGCCTGGAGCGGCAATGAGCAGTTCTTC.

The chain recombines TRBV11-2 with TRBJ2-3; 9 nucleotides align to TRBD2. This CDR3 contains 17 residues. V was pared by 2 bases and J by 5 bases, with 11 bases of the junction left unmatched. CDR1 SGHAT and CDR2 FQNNGV come from the germline V gene. DNA for the CDR3: TGTGCCAGCAGCTTATCAGCCCCGACTAGCGGACAAGATACGCAGTATTTT. Its protein is CASSLSAPTSGQDTQYF.

V and J are TRBV11-2 and TRBJ2-3; 13 bases are a match to TRBD2. Trimming at V came to 5 bases and at J to 6 bases, leaving 8 bases not matched to a gene. The CDR3 is 16 amino acids. The germline V gene encodes CDR1 SGHAT and CDR2 FQNNGV. CDR3 nucleotides: TGTGCCAGCAGCCCACTAGCGGGAGGGCCGGTGGATACGCAGTATTTT. Its translation: CASSPLAGGPVDTQYF.

V gene TRBV19 combines with J gene TRBJ2-7; possibly TRBD2 for D (5 bases). V was trimmed by 5 bases and J by 3 bases, leaving 17 bases between them. The CDR3 contains 15 residues. Germline CDR1 is LNHDA and CDR2 is SQIVND (reference sequence). CDR3 sequence (DNA): TGTGCCAGTAGTCGATACTCGGGGTCATTCTACGAGCAGTACTTC. The encoded protein is CASSRYSGSFYEQYF.

The CDR3 DNA is TGTGCCAGCAGTGAAGCGCTAGGGACTTCCTACGAGCAGTACTTC. Amino acid sequence: CASSEALGTSYEQYF. V and J are TRBV2 and TRBJ2-7; D may be TRBD2 (6 bases). CDR1 SNHLY and CDR2 FYNNEI come from the germline V gene. The CDR3 covers 15 residues. Trimming shortened V by 0 bases and J by 1 base, and 10 bases separated the two germline ends.

The rearrangement joins TRBV7-9 to TRBJ2-1; D not certain. CDR3 length equals 15 residues. V was shortened by 1 base and J by 4 bases, with 11 bases between the two germline ends. CDR1 SEHNR and CDR2 FQNEAQ come from the germline V gene (reference sequence). In DNA form, the CDR3 reads TGTGCCAGCAGCTTAGACTCTGGTCCGTACAATGAGCAGTTCTTC. It encodes CASSLDSGPYNEQFF.

The rearrangement links TRBV19 to TRBJ1-5; D perhaps matches TRBD1 (6 bases). In germline, CDR1 is LNHDA, CDR2 SQIVND (reference sequence). The CDR3 loop spans 16 amino acids. V was trimmed by 2 bases and J by 1 base, leaving 12 bases between them. This CDR3 is CASSIQGIGSNQPQHF. CDR3 sequence (DNA): TGTGCCAGTAGTATACAGGGGATAGGGAGCAATCAGCCCCAGCATTTT. Full variable domain (remainder filled in from reference TRBV19 and TRBJ1-5): DGGITQSPKYLFRKEGQNVTLSCEQNLNHDAMYWYRQDPGQGLRLIYYSQIVNDFQKGDIAEGYSVSREKKESFPLTVTSAQKNPTAFYLCASSIQGIGSNQPQHFGDGTRLSIL.

The rearrangement links TRBV11-2 to TRBJ2-5; 10 positions agree with TRBD1. V was pared by 5 bases and J by 4 bases, with 4 bases of the junction left unmatched. This CDR3 is 14 amino acids long. In germline, CDR1 is SGHAT, CDR2 FQNNGV. CDR3 in DNA: TGTGCCAGCAGCCCACGGACAGGGGGAGAGACCCAGTACTTC. Its protein is CASSPRTGGETQYF.

The chain recombines TRBV7-3 with TRBJ2-1; D remains unclear. The V end was cut by 5 bases, the J end by 9 bases, with 11 bases between. The CDR3 loop spans 12 amino acids. Germline V lookup: CDR1 SGHTA, CDR2 FQGTGA. CDR3 loop: CASSLLGGEQFF. The CDR3 coding sequence is TGTGCCAGCAGCCTCCTAGGTGGTGAGCAGTTCTTC.

This clone was recorded once. The chain is built from TRBV6-5 and TRBJ1-1; 7 bases match TRBD1. The CDR3 spans 13 residues. Germline CDR1 reads MNHEY; CDR2 reads SVGAGI. V lost 6 bases to trimming and J lost 7 bases; unmatched junction nucleotides: 8. This chain's CDR3 is CASSSNDRDEAFF. Written as DNA, the CDR3 is TGTGCCAGCAGCTCCAATGACAGGGATGAAGCTTTCTTT.

The chain links TRBV4-1 to TRBJ2-7; 14 bases match TRBD2. Losses at the gene ends were 1 base for V and 2 bases for J; bases not matched to a gene: 7. This CDR3 contains 18 residues. Germline V gene data show CDR1 as MGHRA and CDR2 as YSYEKL. This chain's CDR3 is CASSQATSGRARAYEQYF. CDR3 nucleotide sequence: TGCGCCAGCAGCCAAGCGACTAGCGGGAGGGCCAGGGCCTACGAGCAGTACTTC.

This chain links TRBV7-3 with TRBJ2-3, with 11 bases matching TRBD2. The V and J ends lost 0 bases and 2 bases, in that order; junction bases with no gene match: 4. There are 17 residues in the CDR3. Germline assignment: CDR1 SGHTA and CDR2 FQGTGA. For the CDR3, the DNA is TGTGCCAGCAGCTTAACCCTTAGCGGGAGGGCCACAGATACGCAGTATTTT. Translated, it gives CASSLTLSGRATDTQYF.

The chain couples TRBV27 to TRBJ2-7, with 8 bases that match TRBD2. The CDR3 is made up of 13 amino acids. Germline V gives CDR1 MNHEY, CDR2 SMNVEV (reference sequence). J gave up 3 bases and V 8 bases, and 6 bases lay outside the gene matches. The CDR3 DNA follows: TGTGCCAGCTCAAGCGGGAGAAGCTACGAGCAGTACTTC. Amino acid sequence: CASSSGRSYEQYF.

The rearrangement uses TRBV7-3 and TRBJ1-1; D may be TRBD1 (5 bases). Trimming pared 2 bases from V and 4 bases from J, leaving 14 bases between. Per germline, CDR1 SGHTA and CDR2 FQGTGA. This CDR3 has 15 residues. In DNA, the CDR3 is TGTGCCAGCAGCTTATCCTGGGGAGGGGTCACTGAAGCTTTCTTT. Translating gives CASSLSWGGVTEAFF.

This chain joins TRBV15 and TRBJ1-2; D not certain. The CDR3 has 16 amino acids. CDR1 and CDR2 (germline): LNHNV, YYDKDF (reference sequence). V was shortened by 1 base and J by 3 bases, with 15 bases between the two germline ends. CDR3 nucleotides: TGTGCCACCAGCAGAGGAGGGTCGGAGCCCCACTATGGCTACACCTTC. Translated: CATSRGGSEPHYGYTF.

The V gene is TRBV9, the J gene TRBJ1-3; no clear D gene. The V end was cut by 1 base, the J end by 0 bases, with 11 bases between. The length of the CDR3 is 16 residues. Germline V gene data show CDR1 as SGDLS and CDR2 as YYNGEE. In nucleotides, the CDR3 is TGTGCCAGCAGCGTAAAGGGAGTCTTCTCTGGAAACACCATATATTTT. It is translated as CASSVKGVFSGNTIYF.

This chain connects TRBV7-2 to TRBJ2-3, with a tentative D call TRBD2 (6 bases). This CDR3 comprises 17 residues. Germline V gene data show CDR1 as SGHTA and CDR2 as FQGNSA. Trimming shortened V by 7 bases and J by 0 bases, and 20 bases separated the two germline ends. The CDR3 coding sequence is TGTGCCAGCATCCCGGGACTTTCGTCTCCTAGCACAGATACGCAGTATTTT. This translates into CASIPGLSSPSTDTQYF.

The J gene is TRBJ1-1, the V gene TRBV14, with TRBD1 as a possible D gene (6 bases). The CDR3 covers 15 residues. The V gene's germline CDR1 is SGHDN and CDR2 FVKESK. V gave up 4 bases and J gave up 6 bases, with 18 bases separating them. As DNA, the CDR3 is TGTGCCAGCAGCCCCCACTCCGGGGAGGGGGCTGAAGCTTTCTTT. It translates to CASSPHSGEGAEAFF.

The V call is TRBV28, the J call TRBJ2-1; 11 bases are shared with TRBD2. V gave up 8 bases and J gave up 6 bases; unmatched junction bases: 3. The CDR3 totals 13 residues. The germline gives CDR1 MDHEN, CDR2 SYDVKM. The CDR3 loop reads CASGTSGSNEQFF. DNA for the CDR3: TGTGCCAGCGGGACTAGCGGATCCAATGAGCAGTTCTTC.

This chain uses TRBV6-6 with TRBJ2-5, with D perhaps matching TRBD1 (5 bases). Germline CDR1 MNHNY, CDR2 SVGAGI (reference sequence). The ends were cut back, 2 bases at V and 4 bases at J, with 11 bases in the middle. The CDR3 has 14 residues. Here the CDR3 DNA reads TGTGCCAGCAGTTACGGGCTAGGGGTAGAGACCCAGTACTTC. Its translation is CASSYGLGVETQYF.

The chain uses TRBV7-2 and TRBJ2-3, with TRBD1 matching 10 bases. The germline CDR1 and CDR2 sequences are SGHTA and FQGNSA. The V segment lost 5 bases and the J segment 5 bases; nucleotides outside the gene matches: 10. CDR3 size: 16 residues. The CDR3 protein is CASSPYRDRGRDTQYF. The CDR3, as DNA: TGTGCCAGCAGCCCGTACCGGGACAGGGGAAGAGATACGCAGTATTTT.

The chain has TRBV28 and TRBJ2-4; 10 nucleotides match TRBD1. V lost 5 bases to trimming and J lost 8 bases; unmatched junction nucleotides: 9. CDR1 and CDR2 (germline): MDHEN, SYDVKM. The CDR3 loop spans 15 amino acids. The CDR3 spells CASSLPGQGSDIQYF. CDR3 bases: TGTGCCAGCAGTCTTCCGGGACAGGGGAGCGACATTCAGTACTTC.

This clone was observed once. CDR3 sequence: CASSLEGQPYNEQFF. CDR3 DNA sequence: TGCGCCAGCAGCCTTGAGGGACAACCCTACAATGAGCAGTTCTTC. This chain joins TRBV5-1 and TRBJ2-1; possibly TRBD1 for D (6 bases). The V gene lost 4 bases and the J gene lost 2 bases, with 13 bases spanning the gap. The CDR3 contains 15 residues. Germline V gives CDR1 SGHRS, CDR2 YFSETQ.

This chain connects TRBV28 to TRBJ1-5; 7 bases fit TRBD1. Germline V gene sequence: CDR1 MDHEN, CDR2 SYDVKM. Losses at the gene ends were 5 bases for V and 5 bases for J; bases not matched to a gene: 6. The CDR3 consists of 14 residues. Here the CDR3 DNA reads TGTGCCAGCAGTCCCCCACAGGGGCATCAGCCCCAGCATTTT. Its translation is CASSPPQGHQPQHF.

This clone was seen a single time. J is TRBJ1-1 and V is TRBV14; unclear D gene. CDR3 length equals 15 residues. Trimming took 0 bases from V and 6 from J, leaving 14 bases between them. Germline V gene data show CDR1 as SGHDN and CDR2 as FVKESK. The DNA for the CDR3 is TGTGCCAGCAGCCAAGATCGAGGTGGATTCGCTGAAGCTTTCTTT. Translated: CASSQDRGGFAEAFF.

The gene calls are TRBV10-3 and TRBJ2-1, with a weak D call TRBD2 (6 bases). Trimming took 0 bases from V and 4 from J, leaving 10 bases between them. CDR3 length equals 15 residues. CDR1 and CDR2 from the germline V gene are ENHRY and SYGVKD. The CDR3 nucleotides are TGTGCCATCAGTGAGTCGGGACTCTTATACAATGAGCAGTTCTTC. It translates to CAISESGLLYNEQFF.

The V and J genes are TRBV7-8 and TRBJ2-3, with D perhaps matching TRBD1 (5 bases). V gave up 1 base and J gave up 5 bases, with 10 bases separating them. The CDR3 contains 14 residues. Looked up from germline, CDR1 is SGHVS and CDR2 is FQNEAQ. The CDR3 nucleotides read TGTGCCAGCAGCTTAGGGCCAGGGCAAGATACGCAGTATTTT. This translates into CASSLGPGQDTQYF.

The V gene is TRBV7-2, the J gene TRBJ1-4, with a possible D match to TRBD1 (6 bases). Germline loops: CDR1 SGHTA, CDR2 FQGNSA. The CDR3 spans 15 residues. Trimming removed 0 bases at V and 5 bases at J, with 10 bases between. The DNA of the CDR3 is TGTGCCAGCAGCTTAGCGGCCCAGGGGAATGAAAAACTGTTTTTT. As protein: CASSLAAQGNEKLFF.

The chain is built from TRBV27 and TRBJ1-2; D perhaps matches TRBD1 (5 bases). In germline, CDR1 is MNHEY, CDR2 SMNVEV (reference sequence). The V end lost 6 bases, the J end lost 4 bases, and 12 bases lay between the germline ends. CDR3 length: 13 residues. The CDR3 sequence: CASSLSGPYGYTF. The CDR3 bases are TGTGCCAGCAGCCTATCAGGGCCCTATGGCTACACCTTC.